This T cell receptor (beta chain) was obtained from a study of regulatory T cells in long-lasting Graves disease. CDR3 length: 14 amino acids. Per germline, CDR1 DFQATT and CDR2 SNEGSKA (reference sequence). Both iRepertoire HTBI primers and Arm-PCR of CDR3 regions were used to build the TCR beta libraries. How the authors handled the data: Identification of gene segments yielded approximately 62 TRBV and about 14 TRBJ across samples. Each CDR3 protein is one row after TCRdb ran MiXCR on the multiplex PCR reads. For this entry, the V and J calls and clone size follow TCRdb and not the study's own pipeline. The sample gives hundreds of thousands of distinct CDR3 sequences, around 15% of which show up once; over 8.5% is in the top ten. Indicated time point: newly diagnosed GD, antithyroid drugs for less than 3 months. Construction of the TCR library relied on RNA isolated from PBMCs. This clonotype came up many times. A read error may account for a junction end that differs from germline.

The same data also went into a second study, on T cells in Graves' hyperthyroidism and ophthalmopathy. From that report: Stable hyperthyroidism: no ophthalmopathy progression over 18 months of follow-up. HTBI primers were the set used in a first-round RT-PCR of the TCR CDR3. Most thyroid clonotypes expanded above 0.001 were also detected in blood.

This TCR derives from a woman aged 25 to 39 with Graves disease. V usage is TRBV20-1 and J usage is TRBJ1-1; D not certain. Specimen: peripheral blood mononuclear cells (PBMCs), collected at new diagnosis, from a patient treated with antithyroid drugs. The CDR3 reads CSARGREVNTEAFF. As DNA, the CDR3 is TGCAGTGCCAGAGGGCGGGAGGTGAACACTGAAGCTTTCTTT.